This TCR beta chain was sequenced during a study of human T cells and chemical hapten exposure. The overall study: Women made up most patients, who had alopecia areata, totalis or universalis.

Each CDR3 protein gets one entry after TCRdb re-called the RACE reads with MiXCR. The profile shows 100,000 to 150,000 distinct CDR3 sequences, roughly an eighth of them singletons. This clonotype was detected only a few times. CDR1 and CDR2 (germline): DFQATT, SNEGSKA (reference sequence). With 2 bases removed from V and 2 bases from J, the gap between germline ends came to 8 bases. The CDR3 has 13 amino acids. Indicated time point: patch test 1, 2 weeks after DPC sensitization. Treatment given: therapeutic diphenylcyclopropenone sensitization with weekly scalp DPC. This specimen was whole blood, taken in connection with sensitization to the hapten diphenylcyclopropenone (DPC). The V gene is TRBV20-1, the J gene TRBJ2-3; D unclear. The clonotype was recovered from a man between 18 and 29 years old with alopecia areata. Some clones in this sample may be carry-over from other donors' samples. As DNA, the CDR3 is TGCAGTGCTAGAAAAACTACCACAGATACGCAGTATTTT. This codes for CSARKTTTDTQYF.